This is a list of T cell receptor beta chains from one sample in a study of OX40 agonist ivuxolimab in advanced cancers. TCRdb's copy holds only in-frame clones and misses some; the assay was immunoSEQ multiplex PCR. This table has 95,000 to 100,000 clones, about four fifths appearing once. The source was CD4+ or CD8+ T cells sorted from blood, collected in a trial of the OX40 agonist ivuxolimab. The source is an adult with an advanced solid tumor such as melanoma, head and neck, liver or kidney cancer. The CDR3 runs from the conserved cysteine through the conserved F or W. Fields, in order: J gene, D gene, V gene, clone size, CDR3 length, CDR3 protein, CDR3 DNA. D genes are given only for firm matches. Clone size appears in some rows only: once, few, many, or a class for an expanded clone.

TRBJ1-2	NA	TRBV6-5	NA	13	CASSDPGVHGYTF	TGTGCCAGCAGCGATCCCGGGGTTCATGGCTACACCTTC
TRBJ2-1	TRBD2	TRBV13	NA	17	CASSSGLAGASYNEQFF	TGTGCCAGCAGCTCAGGACTAGCGGGAGCGTCCTACAATGAGCAGTTCTTC
TRBJ2-5	NA	TRBV18	NA	16	CASSPPNRILQETQYF	TGTGCCAGCTCACCACCGAACAGGATTCTCCAAGAGACCCAGTACTTC
TRBJ1-6	NA	TRBV19	once	16	CASSPPRGGANSPLHF	TGTGCCAGTAGCCCCCCCAGGGGAGGTGCGAATTCACCCCTCCACTTT
TRBJ2-1	TRBD2	TRBV9	once	16	CASSARGGLGGNEQFF	TGTGCCAGCAGCGCCCGGGGGGGACTCGGGGGCAATGAGCAGTTCTTC
TRBJ1-1	NA	TRBV7-3	NA	14	CASSGGPTAGEAFF	TGTGCCAGCAGTGGGGGGCCCACCGCCGGTGAAGCTTTCTTT
TRBJ2-1	NA	TRBV4-1	NA	14	CASSQDQGYNEQFF	TGCGCCAGCAGCCAAGATCAGGGATACAATGAGCAGTTCTTC
TRBJ1-6	NA	TRBV4-2	NA	16	CASSQEGSARGSPLHF	TGTGCCAGCAGCCAAGAGGGTAGCGCCAGGGGCTCACCCCTCCACTTT
TRBJ2-5	NA	TRBV5-1	NA	15	CASSLWGYRQETQYF	TGCGCCAGCAGCTTGTGGGGGTATCGGCAAGAGACCCAGTACTTC
TRBJ1-1	TRBD1	TRBV27	few	12	CASSLRQGEAFF	TGTGCCAGCAGTCTCAGACAGGGAGAAGCTTTCTTT
TRBJ2-1	NA	TRBV5-4	NA	15	CASSLNSLVYNEQFF	TGTGCCAGCAGCTTGAACTCCCTAGTCTACAATGAGCAGTTCTTC
TRBJ2-2	NA	TRBV2	NA	15	CASSVTGRGTGELFF	TGTGCCAGCAGCGTCACAGGGAGGGGCACCGGGGAGCTGTTTTTT
TRBJ2-5	TRBD1	TRBV7-6	NA	15	CASSPNRDRVETQYF	TGTGCCAGCAGCCCCAACCGGGACAGGGTAGAGACCCAGTACTTC
TRBJ2-5	TRBD2	TRBV11-1	NA	17	CASSLFSLAGGRETQYF	TGTGCCAGCAGCTTATTCTCTCTAGCGGGAGGACGAGAGACCCAGTACTTC
TRBJ2-5	TRBD1	TRBV7-2	NA	15	CASSPGQGAQETQYF	TGTGCCAGCAGCCCGGGACAGGGGGCCCAAGAGACCCAGTACTTC
TRBJ2-5	TRBD2	TRBV30	NA	19	CAWKGRRGGMFRAGETQYF	TGTGCCTGGAAAGGCAGGAGGGGAGGGATGTTTAGGGCAGGGGAGACCCAGTACTTC
TRBJ2-2	NA	TRBV6-5	NA	13	CASTYSSAGELFF	TGTGCCAGCACGTACAGCTCGGCGGGGGAGCTGTTTTTT
TRBJ2-7	NA	TRBV18	NA	17	CASSRHSPAGQTYEQYF	TGTGCCAGCTCCCGCCATTCCCCAGCGGGACAGACCTACGAGCAGTACTTC
TRBJ2-2	NA	TRBV5-1	NA	13	CASSLQPTGELFF	TGCGCCAGCAGCTTGCAGCCGACCGGGGAGCTGTTTTTT
TRBJ1-4	NA	TRBV11-2	NA	17	CASSLARTWATNEKLFF	TGTGCCAGCAGCTTAGCCCGGACGTGGGCAACTAATGAAAAACTGTTTTTT
TRBJ1-1	NA	TRBV6-5	few	13	CASSYQGYTEAFF	TGTGCCAGCAGTTACCAGGGTTACACTGAAGCTTTCTTT
TRBJ2-7	TRBD2	TRBV5-6	NA	18	CASSLSPSGRVAVYEQYF	TGTGCCAGCAGCTTGTCTCCTAGCGGGAGGGTAGCTGTCTACGAGCAGTACTTC
TRBJ2-3	NA	TRBV7-2	once	12	CASSQGPDTQYF	TGTGCCAGCAGCCAAGGCCCAGATACGCAGTATTTT
TRBJ1-5	NA	TRBV28	NA	16	CASITGAAYSNQPQHF	TGTGCCAGCATCACTGGGGCAGCATATAGCAATCAGCCCCAGCATTTT
TRBJ2-5	TRBD1	TRBV12-5	NA	14	CASGPGTGQETQYF	TGTGCTAGTGGCCCCGGGACAGGACAAGAGACCCAGTACTTC
TRBJ1-2	NA	TRBV6-5	NA	11	CASGEIYGYTF	TGTGCCAGTGGGGAAATCTATGGCTACACCTTC
TRBJ2-7	NA	TRBV19	NA	12	CASAPGPYEQYF	TGTGCCAGTGCCCCCGGCCCTTACGAGCAGTACTTC
TRBJ1-3	NA	TRBV7-2	NA	16	CASSPQTLSSGNTIYF	TGTGCCAGCAGCCCCCAAACATTGAGCTCTGGAAACACCATATATTTT